This record concerns one T cell receptor (beta chain) sequence. These data belong to a study of blood T cell repertoires in COVID-19. Whole-study context: Whether acute or convalescent, the COVID-19 samples came from the United States, Italy and Spain. In each case, the material was cDNA or gDNA derived from T cells, B-cell-depleted T cells, or PBMCs.

The recovered donors of Cohort 3 showed two negative PCRs, clearance, or symptom resolution. The CDR3 extends over 15 amino acids. From germline, CDR1 is MDHEN and CDR2 SYDVKM. V was clipped by 6 bases and J by 10 bases; unmatched bases: 11. In the original processing: The authors estimated nucleated cell counts from reference gene primer amplification. Clones were read by immunoSEQ multiplex PCR, and TCRdb kept only the in-frame ones, dropping some. That table furnishes V, J and clone size, whereas the DNA furnished D and trimming. The sample yields hundreds of thousands of clones, about nine tenths seen once.

This TCR was recovered from a young woman who had recovered from COVID-19. The sequenced sample consisted of PBMCs or T cells enriched from blood (not recorded which). This chain uses TRBV28 with TRBJ1-6, with TRBD1 matching 8 bases. CDR3 nucleotide sequence: TGTGCCAGCAGGGGCGACAGGGGTTGGGGATCACCCCTCCACTTT. Its protein is CASRGDRGWGSPLHF.